These 32 T cell receptor beta chains were all obtained from the same sample, sequenced in a study of a mutant IDH1 vaccine in newly diagnosed glioma. Sequencing was performed with immunoSEQ multiplex PCR; in TCRdb, only in-frame clones are kept and a portion is missing. In the table there are about 68,000 clones, roughly 83% of which are singletons. Time point indicated: week 35, safety follow-up. Topical imiquimod accompanied each vaccine dose, which consisted of 300 ug of mutant IDH1 20-mer peptide. These receptors are not linked to any known antigen. The sample in question was PBMCs, obtained from a glioma patient whose treatment included an IDH1 peptide vaccine. The receptors stem from a man aged 18 to 29 with glioma.

The V and J genes are TRBV11-1 and TRBJ1-6; D is uncertain. The CDR3 is 13 residues long. V lost 3 bases and J 7 bases, leaving 7 bases between the germline ends. In germline, CDR1 is SGHAT, CDR2 FQDESV (reference sequence). In nucleotides, the CDR3 is TGTGCCAGCAGCTTTAACAAGAATTCACCCCTCCACTTT. It specifies CASSFNKNSPLHF.

The chain employs TRBV4-1 and TRBJ2-7, with TRBD2 matching over 9 bases. This CDR3 has 19 amino acids. Germline V CDR1 and CDR2: MGHRA, YSYEKL. Trimming took 0 bases from V and 0 from J; bases not matched to a gene: 12. The CDR3, as DNA: TGCGCCAGCAGCCAAGACCCCTCCTCGGCGGGAGGGTTCTCCTACGAGCAGTACTTC. Protein product: CASSQDPSSAGGFSYEQYF.

The rearrangement links TRBV7-2 to TRBJ2-7; 8 bases fit TRBD1. Germline CDR1 is SGHTA and CDR2 is FQGNSA. This CDR3 comprises 13 residues. J lost 2 bases, V lost 5 bases, and 2 bases had no gene match. The CDR3 loop is CASSTGGTYEQYF. Here the CDR3 DNA reads TGTGCCAGCAGCACAGGGGGAACCTACGAGCAGTACTTC.

This clone was seen a single time. The CDR3 here is CASSSRPGRDEQYF. CDR3 in DNA: TGTGCCAGCAGTTCTAGACCCGGGCGGGACGAGCAGTACTTC. V usage is TRBV6-5 and J usage is TRBJ2-7; perhaps TRBD2 as D (5 bases). V dropped 4 bases and J dropped 5 bases, with 15 bases sitting between them. Germline V gives CDR1 MNHEY, CDR2 SVGAGI. The CDR3 length is 14 residues.

The V call is TRBV4-1, the J call TRBJ2-7; D is undetermined. CDR1 is MGHRA, CDR2 YSYEKL, per germline. V dropped 1 base and J dropped 6 bases, with 10 bases sitting between them. This CDR3 is built from 13 residues. CDR3: CASSQGSRGEQYF. CDR3 nucleotide sequence: TGCGCCAGCAGCCAAGGGTCCCGAGGCGAGCAGTACTTC.

The chain has TRBV5-8 and TRBJ1-5; D unresolved. Germline V gene data show CDR1 as SGHTS and CDR2 as YDEGEE. V was pared by 3 bases and J by 6 bases, with 10 bases between. The CDR3 sequence is 13 residues long. The CDR3 here is CASSSGRGQPQHF. The CDR3 DNA is TGTGCCAGCAGCTCTGGGCGCGGTCAGCCCCAGCATTTT.

V gene TRBV27 combines with J gene TRBJ2-7; a weak D match, TRBD2 (6 bases). Trimming cost V 0 bases and J 2 bases, with 11 bases left between them. This CDR3 is built from 15 residues. CDR1 is MNHEY, CDR2 SMNVEV, per germline (reference sequence). This CDR3 is CASSLSSGITYEQYF. The CDR3 bases are TGTGCCAGCAGTTTATCTAGCGGCATAACCTACGAGCAGTACTTC.

This chain links TRBV9 with TRBJ2-1; the D gene is possibly TRBD2 (6 bases). The germline V gene encodes CDR1 SGDLS and CDR2 YYNGEE. The length of the CDR3 is 15 residues. Trimming took off 0 bases at V and 11 bases at J, with 18 bases between the two ends. The chain's CDR3 is CASSVDGEASIKQFF. CDR3 in DNA: TGTGCCAGCAGCGTAGACGGGGAGGCCAGTATTAAGCAGTTCTTC. Full variable domain (missing parts from reference TRBV9 and TRBJ2-1): DSGVTQTPKHLITATGQRVTLRCSPRSGDLSVYWYQQSLDQGLQFLIQYYNGEERAKGNILERFSAQQFPDLHSELNLSSLELGDSALYFCASSVDGEASIKQFFGPGTRLTVL.

V is TRBV19 and J is TRBJ1-1; D uncertain. V was clipped by 4 bases and J by 3 bases, with 9 bases between them. Germline lookup yields CDR1 LNHDA and CDR2 SQIVND (reference sequence). This CDR3 comprises 13 residues. CDR3 sequence: CASSTLWDTEAFF. In DNA, the CDR3 is TGTGCCAGTAGTACTCTCTGGGACACTGAAGCTTTCTTT.

The V call is TRBV19, the J call TRBJ2-7; possibly TRBD1 for D (5 bases). The germline CDR1 and CDR2 sequences are LNHDA and SQIVND (reference sequence). V lost 3 bases, J lost 2 bases, and 14 bases lay in between. The CDR3 totals 15 residues. The CDR3: CASSISGDSTYEQYF. CDR3 nucleotides: TGTGCCAGTAGTATCTCAGGAGACAGCACCTACGAGCAGTACTTC.

The chain carries TRBV6-6 and TRBJ1-5, with D hard to call. Deletions cut 6 bases from V and 4 bases from J, with 19 bases between. This CDR3 comprises 16 residues. Germline V gene data show CDR1 as MNHNY and CDR2 as SVGAGI (reference sequence). The CDR3 loop is CASRDEQPGLNQPQHF. The CDR3 DNA follows: TGTGCCAGCAGGGATGAGCAGCCGGGCCTTAATCAGCCCCAGCATTTT.

The rearrangement uses TRBV18 and TRBJ1-2; perhaps TRBD1 as D (6 bases). CDR3 length equals 14 residues. V dropped 3 bases and J dropped 2 bases, with 10 bases sitting between them. Germline CDR1 KGHSH, CDR2 LQKENI. The CDR3 nucleotides are TGTGCCAGCTCACCGAACAGGGAGAACTATGGCTACACCTTC. It is translated as CASSPNRENYGYTF.

The rearrangement links TRBV4-3 to TRBJ1-2, with a tentative D call TRBD1 (6 bases). Deletions cut 0 bases from V and 12 bases from J, with 17 bases between. Germline-derived CDR1 and CDR2 are LGHNA and YSLEER. The CDR3 runs 14 residues. Written as DNA, the CDR3 is TGCGCCAGCAGCCAAGAGGGCGGTAGGGGGTCGCACACCTTC. Translating gives CASSQEGGRGSHTF.

CDR3 region: CASSQDQGGTTLDEQFF. The CDR3, as DNA: TGCGCCAGCAGCCAAGATCAAGGTGGCACTACCTTGGATGAGCAGTTCTTC. The gene calls are TRBV4-3 and TRBJ2-1; D not resolved. Trimming removed 0 bases at V and 8 bases at J, with 20 bases between. CDR1 and CDR2 (germline): LGHNA, YSLEER. The CDR3 spans 17 residues.

V is TRBV7-9 and J is TRBJ2-1; D is possibly TRBD1 (6 bases). This CDR3 spans 14 amino acids. Germline V gives CDR1 SEHNR, CDR2 FQNEAQ (reference sequence). V shed 4 bases and J shed 14 bases, with 21 bases lying between them. The CDR3 nucleotides read TGTGCCAGCAGCTCATCCTCACCCAGGACAGCGGAGTTCTTC. It yields the protein CASSSSSPRTAEFF.

This chain uses TRBV27 with TRBJ2-4; 8 positions match TRBD1. CDR3 length equals 18 residues. Per the germline V gene, CDR1 is MNHEY and CDR2 is SMNVEV (reference sequence). J was trimmed by 0 bases and V by 5 bases; bases with no gene match: 12. CDR3 in DNA: TGTGCCAGCAGTCCTGGGCAGGGGGCGGTTCTAGCCAAAAACATTCAGTACTTC. The encoded protein is CASSPGQGAVLAKNIQYF.

This clone was found once. The genes are TRBV6-1 and TRBJ1-3; no clear D gene. The germline V gene has CDR1 MNHNS and CDR2 SASEGT. The CDR3 totals 15 residues. V lost 3 bases and J lost 0, with 9 bases in between. CDR3 residues: CASSESSGSGNTIYF. DNA for the CDR3: TGTGCCAGCAGTGAGAGTTCCGGCTCTGGAAACACCATATATTTT.

This clone was found a few times. The J gene is TRBJ1-2, the V gene TRBV14; 7 bases agree with TRBD1. This CDR3 region has 14 residues. V was clipped by 1 base and J by 8 bases; unmatched bases: 7. Germline V CDR1 and CDR2: SGHDN, FVKESK. The CDR3 protein is CASSQVLLGGGYTF. The CDR3 region has the DNA TGTGCCAGCAGCCAAGTCCTCTTAGGGGGCGGCTACACCTTC.

This sequence joins TRBV30 and TRBJ2-7; tentatively, D is TRBD2 (5 bases). Germline CDR1 reads GTSNPN; CDR2 reads SVGIG (reference sequence). The V end lost 3 bases, the J end lost 2 bases, and 5 bases lay between the germline ends. The CDR3 covers 11 residues. CDR3 amino acids: CAWSGAYEQYF. CDR3 in DNA: TGTGCCTGGAGCGGGGCCTACGAGCAGTACTTC.

The V and J genes are TRBV6-5 and TRBJ2-2; 11 positions agree with TRBD1. Germline trimming cut 10 bases from V and 4 bases from J; bases unmatched to any gene: 5. The CDR3 spans 14 residues. Germline assignment: CDR1 MNHEY and CDR2 SVGAGI. The CDR3 loop reads CATSGTGGTGELFF. The CDR3 DNA sequence: TGTGCCACTTCCGGGACAGGGGGCACCGGGGAGCTGTTTTTT.

This sequence joins TRBV28 and TRBJ1-5; 8 bases fit TRBD1. CDR1 and CDR2 from the germline V gene are MDHEN and SYDVKM. J was trimmed by 1 base and V by 6 bases; bases with no gene match: 14. There are 18 residues in the CDR3. DNA for the CDR3: TGTGCCAGCAGGTCACTTAGACAGGGGTGGATGAGCAATCAGCCCCAGCATTTT. Amino acids: CASRSLRQGWMSNQPQHF.

The genes are TRBV28 and TRBJ2-3; perhaps D is TRBD1 or TRBD2 (5 bases each). The V gene lost 8 bases and the J gene lost 4 bases, with 25 bases spanning the gap. CDR3 length: 17 residues. From germline, CDR1 is MDHEN and CDR2 SYDVKM. The CDR3 coding sequence is TGTGCCAGCCAGAGTTTTGGTCTAGGGACGTATGCAGATACGCAGTATTTT. This gives the protein CASQSFGLGTYADTQYF.

CDR3 in DNA: TGTGCCAGTAGTGCAACAGGGACTATCTCTGGAAACACCATATATTTT. Translated, it gives CASSATGTISGNTIYF. The chain couples TRBV19 to TRBJ1-3; TRBD1 might be the D (6 bases). Germline V gene lookup returns CDR1 LNHDA and CDR2 SQIVND (reference sequence). This CDR3 has 16 amino acids. V shed 5 bases and J shed 0 bases, with 14 bases lying between them.

The genes are TRBV27 and TRBJ2-7; no clear D. The V gene's germline CDR1 is MNHEY and CDR2 SMNVEV (reference sequence). The CDR3 covers 11 residues. V dropped 3 bases and J dropped 4 bases, with 4 bases sitting between them. CDR3 loop: CASSLGYEQYF. The DNA for the CDR3 is TGTGCCAGCAGTTTGGGTTACGAGCAGTACTTC.

This chain uses TRBV5-4 with TRBJ2-7, with 8 positions matching TRBD1. The CDR3 is 14 residues long. After removal of 3 bases from V and 4 bases from J, the junction contained 6 bases not matched to a gene. The germline CDR1 and CDR2 sequences are SGHNT and YYREEE (reference sequence). In nucleotides, the CDR3 is TGTGCCAGCAGCTCAACCAGGGGGCGGTACGAGCAGTACTTC. Its protein is CASSSTRGRYEQYF.

The chain has TRBV30 and TRBJ1-3; 7 bases line up with TRBD1. This CDR3 contains 14 residues. The V and J ends lost 4 bases and 5 bases, in that order; junction bases with no gene match: 8. CDR1 is GTSNPN and CDR2 is SVGIG in the germline V gene (reference sequence). CDR3 in DNA: TGTGCCTGGACCAAGACAGGGCCCCGAAACACCATATATTTT. Its translation is CAWTKTGPRNTIYF. Using reference TRBV30 and TRBJ1-3 for the parts outside the CDR3, the full variable domain is SQTIHQWPATLVQPVGSPLSLECTVEGTSNPNLYWYRQAAGRGLQLLFYSVGIGQISSEVPQNLSASRPQDRQFILSSKKLLLSDSGFYLCAWTKTGPRNTIYFGEGSWLTVV.

This chain joins TRBV6-1 and TRBJ1-5; D ambiguous. Deletions cut 4 bases from V and 4 bases from J, with 14 bases between. The CDR3 has 15 residues. Germline V lookup: CDR1 MNHNS, CDR2 SASEGT. The CDR3 loop reads CASSVSPQRNQPQHF. CDR3 DNA: TGTGCCAGCAGTGTAAGTCCACAGCGTAATCAGCCCCAGCATTTT.

The chain carries TRBV4-3 and TRBJ1-1; 7 nucleotides align to TRBD1. Germline V gives CDR1 LGHNA, CDR2 YSLEER. The CDR3 is 13 residues long. Trimming cost V 3 bases and J 9 bases; bases outside gene matches: 7. The CDR3 loop is CASSHTDRPQAFF. CDR3 bases: TGCGCCAGCAGCCATACGGACAGGCCCCAAGCTTTCTTT.

As DNA, the CDR3 is TGCGCCAGCAGGCTGTCCATCAACACCGGGGAGCTGTTTTTT. It codes for CASRLSINTGELFF. This chain connects TRBV5-1 to TRBJ2-2; no definite D call. V shed 5 bases and J shed 2 bases, with 10 bases lying between them. Germline V CDR1 and CDR2: SGHRS, YFSETQ. This CDR3 region has 14 residues.

The V call is TRBV19, the J call TRBJ1-5; TRBD1 agrees at 7 bases. Germline trimming cut 3 bases from V and 2 bases from J; bases unmatched to any gene: 10. This CDR3 is built from 17 residues. Germline V CDR1 and CDR2: LNHDA, SQIVND (reference sequence). In DNA, the CDR3 is TGTGCCAGTAGTATCCTTCCAGGGGGAGGCGGCAATCAGCCCCAGCATTTT. Translating it yields CASSILPGGGGNQPQHF.

This chain links TRBV7-9 with TRBJ1-1; D is unresolved. The germline V gene has CDR1 SEHNR and CDR2 FQNEAQ (reference sequence). The CDR3 has 16 amino acids. Trimming pared 1 base from V and 9 bases from J, leaving 21 bases between. CDR3 region: CASSLGESSVPRKAFF. The DNA for the CDR3 is TGTGCCAGCAGCTTAGGAGAGTCATCAGTTCCCCGCAAAGCTTTCTTT.

J is TRBJ2-2 and V is TRBV27; unclear D gene. The V gene lost 2 bases and the J gene lost 4 bases, with 11 bases spanning the gap. The CDR3 sequence is 15 residues long. The V gene's germline CDR1 is MNHEY and CDR2 SMNVEV (reference sequence). The CDR3: CASSLNGRPTGELFF. In DNA, the CDR3 is TGTGCCAGCAGTTTAAATGGCAGACCCACCGGGGAGCTGTTTTTT.